This TCR beta chain stems from a study of blood T cell repertoires in COVID-19. The V gene lost 1 base and the J gene lost 0 bases, with 7 bases spanning the gap. Germline V gene data show CDR1 as SGHNT and CDR2 as YYREEE (reference sequence). The CDR3 length is 14 residues. Generated by immunoSEQ multiplex PCR, the TCRdb table keeps only in-frame clones and is missing some. The table records about 160,000 clones, 86% of them present only once. This clone was picked up one time. The rearrangement joins TRBV5-4 to TRBJ2-5; D unclear. Material for sequencing was peripheral blood. The sequence was obtained from a man between 70 and 80 years old with acute or convalescent COVID-19. The DNA of the CDR3 is TGTGCCAGCAGCTTGCTAGAAAACCAAGAGACCCAGTACTTC. Protein: CASSLLENQETQYF.